Shown below are 13 T cell receptor beta chains from a single sample sequenced in a study of blood T cells in healthy people across ages. The second PCR ran about 6 to 12 cycles with a sample-barcoded 5' primer and J-beta primers. Each CDR3 protein gets one entry after TCRdb re-called the 5' RACE reads with MiXCR. The sample holds 550,000 to 750,000 distinct CDR3 sequences, roughly 21% seen once. Material: blood. These receptors all come from a man aged 70 or older in good health.

About this clonotype itself: With a much larger clone just one base away, this may be a read error. J is TRBJ2-5 and V is TRBV11-2; possible D gene TRBD1, 6 bases. The CDR3 consists of 15 residues. Germline values: CDR1 SGHAT, CDR2 FQNNGV. Deletions cut 0 bases from V and 11 bases from J, with 19 bases between. CDR3 DNA sequence: TGTGCCAGCAGCTTAGAGGGGGCTATCATAGATGAGCAGTACTTC. Residues: CASSLEGAIIDEQYF.

This clonotype was seen only a few times. At one end, the junction sequence differs from germline, possibly due to a read error. The chain couples TRBV3-1 to TRBJ2-5; TRBD2 matches 8 bases. The CDR3 has 14 residues. Germline assignment: CDR1 LGHDT and CDR2 YNNKEL (reference sequence). The CDR3 sequence is CASNQDSGVETQYF. The CDR3 bases are TGTGCCAGCAACCAAGATAGCGGGGTGGAGACCCAGTACTTC.

The chain employs TRBV7-2 and TRBJ2-7; D uncertain. The germline CDR1 and CDR2 sequences are SGHTA and FQGNSA. Trimming removed 5 bases at V and 2 bases at J, with 7 bases between. The CDR3 extends over 12 amino acids. The CDR3: CASSQHPYEQYF. The CDR3 nucleotides are TGTGCCAGCAGCCAACACCCCTACGAGCAGTACTTC.

This clonotype was seen many times. The DNA for the CDR3 is TGTGCCACCAGGGGTCAGAGACTAGCCCTAAGCGGGAATGAGCAGTTCTTC. It yields the protein CATRGQRLALSGNEQFF. The chain uses TRBV15 and TRBJ2-1, with TRBD2 matching 7 bases. After removal of 6 bases from V and 7 bases from J, the junction contained 18 bases not matched to a gene. This CDR3 has 17 residues. CDR1 LNHNV and CDR2 YYDKDF come from the germline V gene (reference sequence).

This clonotype was counted only a few times. The V and J genes are TRBV19 and TRBJ2-7; a possible D gene is TRBD2 (5 bases). Between the trimmed V and J ends, which lost 3 bases and 5 bases, there was a span of 11 bases. The length of the CDR3 is 13 residues. Per the germline V gene, CDR1 is LNHDA and CDR2 is SQIVND (reference sequence). The CDR3 loop is CASSMTGDDEQYF. The CDR3 nucleotides are TGTGCCAGTAGTATGACCGGGGATGACGAGCAGTACTTC.

Worth noting for this clonotype: The junction and the germline gene differ at one end; a read error may be behind it. The V and J genes are TRBV6-1 and TRBJ2-5; possibly TRBD1 or TRBD2 for D (6 bases each). CDR3 length: 14 amino acids. Germline CDR1 MNHNS, CDR2 SASEGT. The CDR3 DNA reads as TGTGCCAGCGGGGAAGGGGGAGGATGGGAGACCCAGTGCTTC. Its protein product is CASGEGGGWETQCF.

V usage is TRBV7-2 and J usage is TRBJ1-4; TRBD1 agrees at 7 bases. V gave up 5 bases and J gave up 8 bases; unmatched junction bases: 11. This CDR3 has 15 amino acids. In germline, CDR1 is SGHTA, CDR2 FQGNSA. CDR3 loop: CASSTRQGLGEKLFF. The CDR3 region has the DNA TGTGCCAGCAGCACGCGACAGGGTCTAGGGGAAAAACTGTTTTTT.

J is TRBJ2-5 and V is TRBV7-2, with 9 nucleotides matching TRBD2. Germline V gene lookup returns CDR1 SGHTA and CDR2 FQGNSA. The CDR3 spans 16 residues. Germline trimming cut 4 bases from V and 5 bases from J; bases unmatched to any gene: 11. For the CDR3, the DNA is TGTGCCAGCAGCTCGCCCCCGGGACTAGCTGGGGAGACCCAGTACTTC. It yields the protein CASSSPPGLAGETQYF. The variable domain in full, completed from reference TRBV7-2 and TRBJ2-5, reads GAGVSQSPSNKVTEKGKDVELRCDPISGHTALYWYRQSLGQGLEFLIYFQGNSAPDKSGLPSDRFSAERTGGSVSTLTIQRTQQEDSAVYLCASSSPPGLAGETQYFGPGTRLLVL.

In DNA, the CDR3 is TGTGCCAGCAGCCGACAGGGTGGCGGTGAGCAGTTCTTC. Its protein is CASSRQGGGEQFF. V gene TRBV28 combines with J gene TRBJ2-5; 7 bases fit TRBD1. The end of the DNA aligns better with TRBJ2-1, so the J call may be wrong. The CDR3 length is 13 residues. The germline V gene encodes CDR1 MDHEN and CDR2 SYDVKM.

This clonotype was counted between two and nine times. The V and J genes are TRBV6-2 or TRBV6-3 and TRBJ2-2, with D hard to call. Trimming shortened V by 4 bases and J by 13 bases, and 10 bases separated the two germline ends. This CDR3 comprises 11 residues. Germline assignment: CDR1 MNHEY and CDR2 SVGEGT. The CDR3 coding sequence is TGTGCCAGCAGTTTTGGGGTAGGGCTGTTTTTT. It encodes CASSFGVGLFF.

On this clonotype itself: In this CDR3 the conserved last residue, phenylalanine or tryptophan, is missing, so a read error is likely. The chain couples TRBV5-4 to TRBJ2-7, with TRBD1 matching 7 bases. The CDR3 is made up of 13 amino acids. With V trimmed by 5 bases and J by 2 bases, 4 bases remained unmatched. The germline V gene has CDR1 SGHNT and CDR2 YYREEE (reference sequence). Here the CDR3 reads CASSRQGTYEQYS. The CDR3, as DNA: TGTGCCAGCAGTCGACAGGGAACCTACGAGCAGTACTCC.

This clonotype appeared a few times. The CDR3 sequence is CSAGRGVNYEQYF. DNA for the CDR3: TGCAGTGCAGGTCGGGGGGTAAACTACGAGCAGTACTTC. V is TRBV20-1 and J is TRBJ2-7, with 7 bases lining up with TRBD2. In germline, CDR1 is DFQATT, CDR2 SNEGSKA (reference sequence). This CDR3 has 13 residues. V gave up 6 bases and J gave up 3 bases; unmatched junction bases: 8.

There are many counts of this clonotype. This chain links TRBV29-1 with TRBJ2-3; D is tentatively TRBD1 or TRBD2 (5 bases each). This CDR3 has 13 amino acids. The germline CDR1 and CDR2 sequences are SQVTM and ANQGSEA. The V gene lost 4 bases and the J gene lost 0 bases, with 8 bases spanning the gap. Here the CDR3 reads CSVGGGSTDTQYF. CDR3 nucleotide sequence: TGCAGCGTTGGTGGGGGAAGCACAGATACGCAGTATTTT.